This section outlines one T cell receptor beta chain sequence together with its context. Its antigen remains unknown. The data were obtained in a study of CD8+ T cells in alopecia areata. Study-wide context: Treated patients were given oral tofacitinib, which was dosed at 5 to 10 mg twice daily. Tofacitinib therapy took 6 to 18 months; 6 months off drug came after.

Reverse transcription of extracted RNA yielded cDNA, which provided the sequencing template. Sequencing was performed with immunoSEQ multiplex PCR; in TCRdb, only in-frame clones are kept and a portion is missing. Of some 96,000 clones in the sample, more than 55% were seen once. The study, taken as a whole, reports: Many expanded lesional clones stayed in scalp and blood while on tofacitinib. Affected scalp, especially in alopecia totalis/universalis, had a higher clonality than normal scalp did.

The length of the CDR3 is 18 residues. Looked up from germline, CDR1 is LGHNA and CDR2 is YNFKEQ. V lost 0 bases, J lost 5 bases, and 10 bases stayed unmatched. Treatment in this sample: oral pan-JAK inhibitor, 5-10 mg twice daily. The input for sequencing was CD8+ T cells sorted from blood, taken at week 4, from a patient treated with tofacitinib. The chain carries TRBV4-2 and TRBJ2-2, with 9 bases matching TRBD2. The TCR sequence derives from a human donor with alopecia areata. CDR3 bases: TGTGCCAGCAGCCAAGATGGGTTAGCGGGGGACGCAACCGGGGAGCTGTTTTTT. This encodes CASSQDGLAGDATGELFF.